The 16 T cell receptor beta chains below all came from one sample that was sequenced in a study of CD8+ T cells in alopecia areata. The treatment denotes: oral pan-JAK inhibitor, 5-10 mg twice daily. RNA, once extracted, was reverse transcribed into cDNA for use as the sequencing template. Using immunoSEQ multiplex PCR, the repertoire was profiled, and TCRdb retains in-frame clones only, with some absent. The sample contains roughly 220,000 clones, around 65% of which appear only once. The sample here was CD4+ T cells sorted from blood, taken around week 42, from a patient treated with tofacitinib. These TCRs come from a human donor with alopecia areata.

This clone was counted between two and nine times. The chain employs TRBV6-1 and TRBJ2-5; D is undetermined. The CDR3 is 10 residues long. Germline CDR1 reads MNHNS; CDR2 reads SASEGT. The V and J ends lost 8 bases and 6 bases respectively, with 7 bases between them. The CDR3 is CASGMKTQYF. Written as DNA, the CDR3 is TGTGCCAGCGGGATGAAGACCCAGTACTTC.

On this clone itself: Within the sample, other DNA sequences also encode this same CDR3. This chain connects TRBV29-1 to TRBJ2-3, with D perhaps given as TRBD1 or TRBD2 (5 bases each). Germline CDR1 reads SQVTM; CDR2 reads ANQGSEA. V was trimmed by 6 bases and J by 3 bases, leaving 13 bases between them. The CDR3 length is 13 residues. The CDR3 sequence is CSVGGRQTDTQYF. CDR3 coding DNA: TGCAGCGTCGGAGGTAGACAGACAGATACGCAGTATTTT.

The gene calls are TRBV27 and TRBJ2-7; D is ambiguous. This CDR3 contains 11 residues. V shed 5 bases and J shed 4 bases, with 6 bases lying between them. Germline loops: CDR1 MNHEY, CDR2 SMNVEV (reference sequence). The CDR3 bases are TGTGCCAGCAGTCTAGGGTACGAGCAGTACTTC. It yields the protein CASSLGYEQYF.

J is TRBJ1-2 and V is TRBV2; 8 bases are shared with TRBD1. V lost 6 bases and J lost 4; bases outside the gene matches: 7. Germline loops: CDR1 SNHLY, CDR2 FYNNEI. The CDR3 has 14 residues. CDR3 nucleotide sequence: TGTGCCAGCAGCACAGGGGGAATAGGCTATGGCTACACCTTC. Protein product: CASSTGGIGYGYTF.

The rearrangement joins TRBV11-2 to TRBJ2-7, with D uncertain. Trimming stripped 1 base from V and 2 bases from J, with 6 bases between. The CDR3 runs to 13 residues. Germline V gene data show CDR1 as SGHAT and CDR2 as FQNNGV. The CDR3 DNA is TGTGCCAGCAGCTTAGCGACGGCCTACGAGCAGTACTTC. This codes for CASSLATAYEQYF.

This chain links TRBV25-1 with TRBJ1-6, with TRBD1 identical over 7 bases. The CDR3 spans 15 residues. V was pared by 4 bases and J by 9 bases, with 9 bases of the junction left unmatched. From germline, CDR1 is MGHDK and CDR2 SYGVNS. The CDR3 coding sequence is TGTGCCAGCAGTGCCCCGACAGGGAATGGTTCACCCCTCCACTTT. The encoded protein is CASSAPTGNGSPLHF.

The CDR3 loop reads CASSRFRNTEAFF. CDR3 in DNA: TGCGCCAGCAGTCGGTTTAGGAACACTGAAGCTTTCTTT. V and J are TRBV23-1 and TRBJ1-1; the D is unclear. TRBV23-1 is flagged as an ORF with uncertain function. The CDR3 covers 13 residues. V was clipped by 4 bases and J by 1 base, with 7 bases between them.

This clone occurred once. The chain joins TRBV2 to TRBJ2-6, with TRBD2 identical over 10 bases. Trimming cost V 10 bases and J 2 bases; bases outside gene matches: 5. Germline V CDR1 and CDR2: SNHLY, FYNNEI. The CDR3 runs to 15 residues. The CDR3 sequence: CANSSGGTGANVLTF. Written as DNA, the CDR3 is TGTGCCAACTCTAGCGGGGGTACTGGGGCCAACGTCCTGACTTTC.

The J gene is TRBJ1-6, the V gene TRBV5-1, with D perhaps TRBD1 (5 bases). Trimming took off 0 bases at V and 7 bases at J, with 11 bases between the two ends. This CDR3 is built from 15 residues. Germline assignment: CDR1 SGHRS and CDR2 YFSETQ. CDR3 sequence reads: CASSLEGTENSPLHF. As DNA, the CDR3 is TGCGCCAGCAGCTTGGAAGGGACGGAAAATTCACCCCTCCACTTT.

The rearrangement links TRBV7-2 to TRBJ2-1; D is perhaps TRBD1 or TRBD2 (5 bases each). Germline V gives CDR1 SGHTA, CDR2 FQGNSA. The CDR3 has 13 amino acids. Trimming took 5 bases from V and 9 from J, leaving 14 bases between them. The CDR3 coding sequence is TGTGCCAGCAGCCCACGGGGCGTTGGTGAGCAGTTCTTC. Its translation: CASSPRGVGEQFF. The full variable domain, with the rest looked up from reference TRBV7-2 and TRBJ2-1, is GAGVSQSPSNKVTEKGKDVELRCDPISGHTALYWYRQSLGQGLEFLIYFQGNSAPDKSGLPSDRFSAERTGGSVSTLTIQRTQQEDSAVYLCASSPRGVGEQFFGPGTRLTVL.

The rearrangement uses TRBV27 and TRBJ2-2, with D tentatively TRBD2 (5 bases). The CDR3 totals 12 residues. V lost 4 bases to trimming and J lost 7 bases, with 7 bases between them. CDR1 MNHEY and CDR2 SMNVEV come from the germline V gene (reference sequence). The CDR3 loop is CASSSGNGELFF. In nucleotides, the CDR3 is TGTGCCAGCAGTTCGGGAAACGGGGAGCTGTTTTTT.

Turning to this clone: One end of the junction is discordant with germline, which a read error may explain. The rearrangement uses TRBV4-3 and TRBJ2-7, with 7 positions matching TRBD1. The germline CDR1 and CDR2 sequences are LGHNA and YSLEER. The CDR3 contains 13 residues. This CDR3 is CASSQDAQGMPNF. The CDR3 DNA sequence: TGCGCCAGCAGCCAAGATGCACAGGGGATGCCCAACTTC.

This clone was recorded a few times. This chain links TRBV30 with TRBJ2-7, with D possibly TRBD2 on 5 matching bases. In germline, CDR1 is GTSNPN, CDR2 SVGIG (reference sequence). This CDR3 is built from 11 residues. The CDR3 spells CAYEGVYEQYF. CDR3 DNA: TGTGCATACGAGGGTGTATACGAGCAGTACTTC.

This chain connects TRBV29-1 to TRBJ2-7; D remains unclear. Trimming left V 4 bases short and J 4 bases short, with 11 bases between. The CDR3 sequence is 12 residues long. CDR1 is SQVTM and CDR2 is ANQGSEA in the germline V gene. The CDR3: CSVGQPPYEQYF. The CDR3 DNA reads TGCAGCGTTGGTCAACCTCCTTACGAGCAGTACTTC.

This clone has just a few counts. The rearrangement uses TRBV6-5 and TRBJ2-3, with D perhaps matching TRBD2 (5 bases). There are 15 residues in the CDR3. Germline V gives CDR1 MNHEY, CDR2 SVGAGI. V lost 4 bases and J 0 bases, leaving 11 bases between the germline ends. The CDR3 region is CASSSLAASTDTQYF. As DNA, the CDR3 is TGTGCCAGCAGTTCGCTAGCAGCTAGCACAGATACGCAGTATTTT.

V is TRBV2 and J is TRBJ2-3, with TRBD2 as a possible D gene (6 bases). This CDR3 has 15 residues. The V end lost 3 bases, the J end lost 3 bases, and 13 bases lay between the germline ends. CDR1 SNHLY and CDR2 FYNNEI come from the germline V gene. CDR3 in amino acids: CASSDGRGRTDTQYF. In nucleotides, the CDR3 is TGTGCCAGCAGTGACGGGCGGGGCAGGACAGATACGCAGTATTTT.